A single count supports the clone carrying this TCR beta chain. Its antigen remains unknown. The CDR3 runs to 14 residues. Germline CDR1 LNHDA, CDR2 SQIVND (reference sequence). Deletions cut 3 bases from V and 1 base from J, with 9 bases between. It was with a sample-barcoded 5' primer and a J-beta primer mix that a second PCR of roughly 6 to 12 cycles was run. TCRdb itself ran the 5' RACE reads through MiXCR, one entry per CDR3 protein. The data hold some 1.6 million distinct CDR3 sequences, with roughly 32% observed a single time. This sample stems from a study of blood T cells in healthy people across ages. Study-wide points: Roughly linear declines in TCR beta diversity per million T cells occurred with age. Diversity estimates drawn from one million T cells were deemed underestimates.

This sequence joins TRBV19 and TRBJ2-5; tentatively, D is TRBD2 (6 bases). Sequencing input: blood. This clonotype was obtained from a woman aged 25 to 39 in good health. CDR3 region: CASSMGLLQETQYF. CDR3 in DNA: TGTGCCAGTAGTATGGGACTTCTCCAAGAGACCCAGTACTTC.